This TCR beta chain was obtained from a study of blood T cell repertoires in COVID-19. Study as a whole: Samples taken during acute and convalescent COVID-19 were collected in the United States, Italy and Spain.

The CDR3 is 15 residues long. Germline V gene lookup returns CDR1 SGHNT and CDR2 YYREEE (reference sequence). V was pared by 7 bases and J by 5 bases, with 21 bases between. The assay was immunoSEQ multiplex PCR, and TCRdb's table has in-frame clones only and misses some. The table includes 450,000 or so clones, 89% detected once. The sample consisted of peripheral blood. The genes are TRBV5-4 and TRBJ2-5; tentative D call: TRBD1 (6 bases). This receptor was identified in a man aged 18 to 29 with COVID-19, enrolled during active disease. CDR3 sequence: CASGHGTQRGETQYF. The DNA for the CDR3 is TGTGCCAGCGGACACGGGACACAACGAGGGGAGACCCAGTACTTC.